The 20 T cell receptor beta chains given below trace back to one sample, sequenced in a study of T cell repertoires in cytomegalovirus infection (dated by TCRdb to between 2018 and 2021). The sequencer listed for this sample is Illumina HiSeq 1500. TCRdb reran the public reads through fastp at Q25 and MiXCR, keeping productive beta chains. For every CDR3 protein sequence, its rows merge into one entry that carries the most common genes and DNA. Within this sample are about 680,000 distinct CDR3 sequences, with roughly 26% of them counted one time only. The top ten clonotypes cover 8% of the sample. The sequenced material came from CD8+ T cells from PBMCs. These receptors came from a human donor in good health (CMV status not recorded). Some clones in this sample may be carry-over from other donors' samples.

This clonotype occurred many times. The genes are TRBV7-2 and TRBJ1-2; 7 bases map to TRBD1. J lost 9 bases, V lost 2 bases, and 30 bases had no gene match. CDR3 length: 21 amino acids. Germline CDR1 and CDR2: SGHTA and FQGNSA. The CDR3 nucleotides read TGTGCCAGCAGCTTAAACGAGCTGAGAGTGATAGGGACAGCGGTCGAAGTGAGCTACACCTTC. It encodes CASSLNELRVIGTAVEVSYTF.

The J gene is TRBJ1-5, the V gene TRBV27, with 8 bases lining up with TRBD1. The V gene's germline CDR1 is MNHEY and CDR2 SMNVEV (reference sequence). V trimming: 5 bases; J trimming: 5 bases; junction bases outside the gene matches: 11. This CDR3 has 16 residues. The CDR3 region has the DNA TGTGCCAGCAGTCGACGACAGGGGAGGGGTGATCAGCCCCAGCATTTT. Amino acid sequence: CASSRRQGRGDQPQHF.

This clonotype was detected many times. The chain employs TRBV7-6 and TRBJ2-3, with 14 bases aligning to TRBD2. The J segment lost 2 bases and the V segment lost 3 bases, leaving 7 bases of the junction unmatched. Germline V CDR1 and CDR2: SGHVS, FNYEAQ. The CDR3 is made up of 18 amino acids. CDR3 in DNA: TGTGCCAGCAGCTTGACTAGCGGGGGGGCGAGGGACACAGATACGCAGTATTTT. Its protein is CASSLTSGGARDTDTQYF.

This chain joins TRBV24-1 and TRBJ2-7, with D tentatively TRBD2 (6 bases). The CDR3 has 12 residues. Germline-derived CDR1 and CDR2 are KGHDR and SFDVKD. Trimming removed 10 bases from V and 0 bases from J, with 9 bases in between. CDR3 residues: CATMGGSYEQYF. In nucleotides, the CDR3 is TGTGCCACTATGGGAGGCTCCTACGAGCAGTACTTC.

This clonotype appeared a few times. V and J are TRBV10-3 and TRBJ2-5, with D tentatively TRBD1 (9 bases). The V end was cut by 2 bases, the J end by 4 bases, with 23 bases between. Germline-derived CDR1 and CDR2 are ENHRY and SYGVKD. This CDR3 region has 18 residues. As DNA, the CDR3 is TGTGCCATCAGTGAGGTTATACAGGGGGCAAGCGGGAGAGAGACCCAGTACTTC. Amino acid sequence: CAISEVIQGASGRETQYF.

Ten or more counts support this clonotype. The J gene is TRBJ1-4, the V gene TRBV6-2 or TRBV6-3, with a weak D call TRBD1 (5 bases). CDR3 length: 15 amino acids. Looked up from germline, CDR1 is MNHEY and CDR2 is SVGEGT. The germline V and J ends were trimmed by 2 bases and 8 bases, with 15 bases remaining between them. This CDR3 is CASSYPSGVEEKLFF. DNA for the CDR3: TGTGCCAGCAGTTACCCCTCGGGGGTTGAAGAAAAACTGTTTTTT.

CDR3 loop: CAIRTGPPNEQFF. CDR3 in DNA: TGTGCCATCAGGACTGGACCCCCCAATGAGCAGTTCTTC. The chain is built from TRBV10-3 and TRBJ2-1; D uncertain. Deletions cut 6 bases from V and 6 bases from J, with 12 bases between. Germline-derived CDR1 and CDR2 are ENHRY and SYGVKD. This CDR3 spans 13 amino acids.

This clonotype was found many times. CDR3 DNA: TGTGCCAGCAGCTTAGTTTCGACATCAGATACGCAGTATTTT. Residues: CASSLVSTSDTQYF. This chain uses TRBV7-9 with TRBJ2-3; D gene ambiguous. This CDR3 contains 14 residues. Between the trimmed V and J ends, which lost 1 base and 4 bases, there was a span of 9 bases. Germline CDR1 is SEHNR and CDR2 is FQNEAQ (reference sequence).

This chain connects TRBV4-1 to TRBJ1-5; D is undetermined. In germline, CDR1 is MGHRA, CDR2 YSYEKL. V was shortened by 2 bases and J by 6 bases, with 14 bases between the two germline ends. This CDR3 region has 15 residues. CDR3 bases: TGCGCCAGCAGCCAAAACTACCAATCGGGTCAGCCCCAGCATTTT. Translating gives CASSQNYQSGQPQHF.

This clonotype was recorded a few times. The chain couples TRBV12-3 or TRBV12-4 to TRBJ1-1, with TRBD1 identical over 7 bases. With V trimmed by 7 bases and J by 0 bases, 20 bases remained unmatched. The length of the CDR3 is 19 residues. Here the CDR3 reads CASNKRGRWQGEMNTEAFF. The CDR3 bases are TGTGCCAGCAACAAAAGGGGCAGATGGCAGGGGGAAATGAACACTGAAGCTTTCTTT.

With regard to this clonotype: It may be a read error: a sequence one base away is much more abundant. This chain links TRBV27 with TRBJ2-1; D might be TRBD1 or TRBD2, each matching 6 bases. The CDR3 is 13 residues long. Germline V gene data show CDR1 as MNHEY and CDR2 as SMNVEV (reference sequence). CDR3 nucleotide sequence: TGTGTCAGCAGTTTAACGGGGGCGGGTGAGCAGTTCTTC. It yields the protein CVSSLTGAGEQFF.

The CDR3: CAISESDRGPTGELFF. The CDR3 DNA follows: TGTGCCATCAGTGAGTCTGACAGGGGGCCCACCGGGGAGCTGTTTTTT. V is TRBV10-3 and J is TRBJ2-2; 10 nucleotides match TRBD1. The V and J ends lost 0 bases and 4 bases, in that order; junction bases with no gene match: 2. CDR3 length equals 16 residues. The germline gives CDR1 ENHRY, CDR2 SYGVKD.

Only a few counts were recorded for this clonotype. V is TRBV29-1 and J is TRBJ1-2; no firm D call. Germline V lookup: CDR1 SQVTM, CDR2 ANQGSEA. The CDR3 runs to 14 residues. The V end was cut by 0 bases, the J end by 2 bases, with 10 bases between. For the CDR3, the DNA is TGCAGCGTTGAAGAGGAACGGCAGAACTATGGCTACACCTTC. Its translation is CSVEEERQNYGYTF. Based on the CDR3 plus reference TRBV29-1 and TRBJ1-2, the full variable domain is SAVISQKPSRDICQRGTSLTIQCQVDSQVTMMFWYRQQPGQSLTLIATANQGSEATYESGFVIDKFPISRPNLTFSTLTVSNMSPEDSSIYLCSVEEERQNYGYTFGSGTRLTVV.

The genes are TRBV14 and TRBJ1-1; D might be TRBD1 (5 bases). This CDR3 has 17 residues. The V gene's germline CDR1 is SGHDN and CDR2 FVKESK. Between the trimmed V and J ends, which lost 0 bases and 2 bases, there was a span of 16 bases. The CDR3 DNA reads TGTGCCAGCAGCCAAGATCTTTGGCAGGGATACAACACTGAAGCTTTCTTT. It translates to CASSQDLWQGYNTEAFF.

This clonotype was picked up many times. This chain connects TRBV20-1 to TRBJ2-1; 8 positions match TRBD2. Germline loops: CDR1 DFQATT, CDR2 SNEGSKA (reference sequence). The trim removed 3 bases at V and 3 bases at J, leaving 4 bases unmatched. The CDR3 is 14 residues long. The CDR3 sequence is CSASASGGYNEQFF. The DNA for the CDR3 is TGCAGTGCTAGTGCCAGCGGGGGCTACAATGAGCAGTTCTTC.

To note about this clonotype: One base away lies a much larger clone, so this may be a sequencing read error. V is TRBV27 and J is TRBJ2-1, with D hard to call. In germline, CDR1 is MNHEY, CDR2 SMNVEV (reference sequence). The CDR3 totals 15 residues. Trimming removed 1 base at V and 3 bases at J, with 10 bases between. The CDR3 bases are TGTGCCAGCAGTTTATACGTGGGCTTCTACAATGAGCAGTTCTTC. Its translation is CASSLYVGFYNEQFF.

Many counts were recorded for this clonotype. The rearrangement links TRBV7-6 to TRBJ1-1; D ambiguous. The germline V and J ends were trimmed by 5 bases and 0 bases, with 10 bases remaining between them. The CDR3 runs to 14 residues. CDR1 and CDR2 (germline): SGHVS, FNYEAQ. CDR3: CASSPNQVNTEAFF. In DNA, the CDR3 is TGTGCCAGCAGCCCAAACCAAGTGAACACTGAAGCTTTCTTT. Full variable domain (remainder filled in from reference TRBV7-6 and TRBJ1-1): GAGVSQSPRYKVTKRGQDVALRCDPISGHVSLYWYRQALGQGPEFLTYFNYEAQQDKSGLPNDRFSAERPEGSISTLTIQRTEQRDSAMYRCASSPNQVNTEAFFGQGTRLTVV.

The CDR3 loop is CASSFGTGPNNEQFF. The CDR3, as DNA: TGTGCCAGCAGCTTTGGGACAGGCCCCAACAATGAGCAGTTCTTC. J is TRBJ2-1 and V is TRBV7-4, with 8 bases matching TRBD1. The CDR3 extends over 15 amino acids. The V segment lost 3 bases and the J segment 5 bases; nucleotides outside the gene matches: 6. Germline values: CDR1 SGHVT, CDR2 SQSDAQ.

The table lists this clonotype with a few counts. The chain links TRBV7-9 to TRBJ2-5, with unresolved D. From germline, CDR1 is SEHNR and CDR2 FQNEAQ (reference sequence). The CDR3 has 8 residues. V lost 8 bases and J 9 bases, leaving 4 bases between the germline ends. The CDR3 DNA follows: TGTGCCAGCGGGGCCCAGTACTTC. As protein: CASGAQYF.

This clonotype was recorded at least ten times. The rearrangement links TRBV7-2 to TRBJ1-1; D is undetermined. V was shortened by 1 base and J by 8 bases, with 11 bases between the two germline ends. In germline, CDR1 is SGHTA, CDR2 FQGNSA. There are 13 residues in the CDR3. CDR3 DNA: TGTGCCAGCAGCTTAGTCTCCCGTAACGAAGCTTTCTTT. Protein: CASSLVSRNEAFF.